This T cell receptor (beta chain) was sequenced during a study of T cells in women clearing cervical HPV infection. Overall study context: Women with histologically confirmed HPV16-related CIN3 or worse, 2 with invasive cancer, served as cases.

The length of the CDR3 is 14 residues. V dropped 2 bases and J dropped 5 bases, with 15 bases sitting between them. Per germline, CDR1 SQVTM and CDR2 ANQGSEA. Some clones are missing from TCRdb's copy, which holds only in-frame ones; the method was immunoSEQ multiplex PCR. The data include roughly 29,000 clones; the top ten clones carry around 2.8%. With regard to this clone: The read gets to within 3 residues of the CDR3 end, and the germline J gene fills in the rest.

The gene calls are TRBV29-1 and TRBJ2-5; D perhaps matches TRBD1 (6 bases). The TCR comes from a woman aged 18 to 75 with a cervical HPV16 infection that either progressed to CIN3+ or cleared (not recorded which). Source material: blood buffy coat. Partial CDR3 DNA: TGCAGCGTTGAACCCTCGGACAGCGCGGAGACC. Its protein is CSVEPSDSAET. The whole CDR3 region reads CSVEPSDSAETQYF.